The 28 T cell receptor beta chains presented below share a single source sample, sequenced in a study of siplizumab effects on memory and regulatory T cells. Assay: immunoSEQ multiplex PCR; the TCRdb copy retains only in-frame clones and omits some. Among around 86,000 clones listed, 94% were seen once. Sequencing was done on a sample of non-Treg CD4+ T cells sorted from blood. The receptors come from a human donor in good health.

The chain is built from TRBV29-1 and TRBJ1-1, with D unclear. Germline CDR1 and CDR2: SQVTM and ANQGSEA. The V gene lost 2 bases and the J gene lost 1 base, with 11 bases spanning the gap. This CDR3 spans 14 amino acids. This chain's CDR3 is CSVERTAKNTEAFF. CDR3 nucleotides: TGCAGCGTTGAAAGGACCGCGAAGAACACTGAAGCTTTCTTT.

The V and J genes are TRBV19 and TRBJ1-5, with 7 nucleotides matching TRBD1. With V trimmed by 5 bases and J by 7 bases, 5 bases remained unmatched. The CDR3 extends over 13 amino acids. Germline-derived CDR1 and CDR2 are LNHDA and SQIVND (reference sequence). The CDR3, as DNA: TGTGCCAGTAGTCAACAGGGGACCCAGCCCCAGCATTTT. It specifies CASSQQGTQPQHF.

This clone was recorded only once. The chain employs TRBV6-1 and TRBJ2-2, with 12 positions matching TRBD2. This CDR3 is built from 14 residues. The germline V gene has CDR1 MNHNS and CDR2 SASEGT. J gave up 5 bases and V 6 bases, and 1 base lay outside the gene matches. CDR3 protein: CASRGLAGTGELFF. CDR3 DNA sequence: TGTGCCAGCAGAGGACTAGCGGGGACCGGGGAGCTGTTTTTT.

The chain has TRBV5-4 and TRBJ2-3, with D possibly TRBD1 on 5 matching bases. There are 17 residues in the CDR3. Germline assignment: CDR1 SGHNT and CDR2 YYREEE (reference sequence). V dropped 3 bases and J dropped 0 bases, with 17 bases sitting between them. CDR3 bases: TGTGCCAGCAGCTCCGGACAAGGTACCCCTAGCACAGATACGCAGTATTTT. Translated: CASSSGQGTPSTDTQYF.

J is TRBJ2-1 and V is TRBV7-9, with TRBD2 identical over 15 bases. The CDR3 contains 14 residues. Germline-derived CDR1 and CDR2 are SEHNR and FQNEAQ (reference sequence). Trimming cost V 5 bases and J 10 bases; bases outside gene matches: 3. CDR3 sequence (DNA): TGTGCCAGCAGCGTGGGACTAGCGGGGGGCGAGCAGTTCTTC. Amino acids: CASSVGLAGGEQFF.

The rearrangement links TRBV30 to TRBJ2-1, with TRBD2 identical over 7 bases. The CDR3 consists of 14 residues. Germline CDR1 reads GTSNPN; CDR2 reads SVGIG (reference sequence). Trimming at V came to 4 bases and at J to 10 bases, leaving 13 bases not matched to a gene. This CDR3 is CAWIYGGRGGEQFF. The CDR3 DNA follows: TGTGCCTGGATTTATGGCGGGAGAGGTGGAGAGCAGTTCTTC. Variable domain in full (rest from reference TRBV30 and TRBJ2-1): SQTIHQWPATLVQPVGSPLSLECTVEGTSNPNLYWYRQAAGRGLQLLFYSVGIGQISSEVPQNLSASRPQDRQFILSSKKLLLSDSGFYLCAWIYGGRGGEQFFGPGTRLTVL.

J is TRBJ1-2 and V is TRBV5-1; D ambiguous. Looked up from germline, CDR1 is SGHRS and CDR2 is YFSETQ. The CDR3 is made up of 13 amino acids. V shed 4 bases and J shed 5 bases, with 12 bases lying between them. The CDR3 DNA is TGCGCCAGCAGCACGGACGGCACATATGGCTACACCTTC. It encodes CASSTDGTYGYTF.

This sequence joins TRBV7-9 and TRBJ1-2; D possibly corresponds to TRBD1 (6 bases). V was clipped by 5 bases and J by 3 bases, with 19 bases between them. CDR1 and CDR2 (germline): SEHNR, FQNEAQ (reference sequence). The CDR3 loop spans 16 amino acids. In DNA form, the CDR3 reads TGTGCCAGCAGCCCAGGATGGACAGCCAATGACTATGGCTACACCTTC. Amino acid sequence: CASSPGWTANDYGYTF.

This chain uses TRBV7-2 with TRBJ2-7; 10 nucleotides align to TRBD2. With V trimmed by 4 bases and J by 7 bases, 4 bases remained unmatched. CDR1 is SGHTA, CDR2 FQGNSA, per germline. The length of the CDR3 is 13 residues. CDR3 sequence: CASSSSGGGEQYF. The CDR3 nucleotides read TGTGCCAGCAGCTCCAGCGGGGGGGGAGAGCAGTACTTC.

The V gene is TRBV30, the J gene TRBJ2-5, with a weak D call TRBD2 (6 bases). The J call is doubtful: the DNA matches TRBJ2-7 better. From germline, CDR1 is GTSNPN and CDR2 SVGIG (reference sequence). This CDR3 region has 12 residues. Written as DNA, the CDR3 is TGTGCCTGCTGGGACTCTACCTACGAGCAGTACTTC. Translated, it gives CACWDSTYEQYF.

This chain joins TRBV7-9 and TRBJ1-1; 10 bases match TRBD1. Germline trimming cut 1 base from V and 6 bases from J; bases unmatched to any gene: 2. Germline-derived CDR1 and CDR2 are SEHNR and FQNEAQ (reference sequence). The CDR3 extends over 14 amino acids. CDR3 nucleotide sequence: TGTGCCAGCAGCTTAGGACAGGGGGCGGCTGAAGCTTTCTTT. Its translation is CASSLGQGAAEAFF.

J is TRBJ1-1 and V is TRBV5-1; D remains ambiguous. Germline CDR1 reads SGHRS; CDR2 reads YFSETQ. V was pared by 3 bases and J by 0 bases, with 15 bases between. CDR3 size: 16 residues. The CDR3 sequence is CASSSNTVGMNTEAFF. The CDR3 DNA sequence: TGCGCCAGCAGCTCTAACACAGTGGGGATGAACACTGAAGCTTTCTTT.

The chain carries TRBV7-3 and TRBJ2-1; 7 bases agree with TRBD2. J lost 8 bases, V lost 2 bases, and 3 bases had no gene match. The V gene's germline CDR1 is SGHTA and CDR2 FQGTGA. The CDR3 totals 13 residues. The CDR3 sequence is CASSLVREDEQFF. The CDR3 bases are TGTGCCAGCAGCTTAGTTCGGGAGGATGAGCAGTTCTTC.

The CDR3 region is CASSFDGRDLTF. The CDR3 DNA reads TGTGCCAGCAGCTTTGACGGGCGGGACCTAACCTTC. This chain joins TRBV7-2 and TRBJ1-2; weak D call: TRBD1 (5 bases). Trimming cost V 3 bases and J 14 bases, with 16 bases left between them. Germline CDR1 is SGHTA and CDR2 is FQGNSA. This CDR3 comprises 12 residues. Complete variable domain (other parts from reference TRBV7-2 and TRBJ1-2): GAGVSQSPSNKVTEKGKDVELRCDPISGHTALYWYRQSLGQGLEFLIYFQGNSAPDKSGLPSDRFSAERTGGSVSTLTIQRTQQEDSAVYLCASSFDGRDLTFGSGTRLTVV.

The gene calls are TRBV11-2 and TRBJ2-7; D call uncertain. The CDR3 consists of 11 residues. Germline CDR1 reads SGHAT; CDR2 reads FQNNGV. V lost 0 bases to trimming and J lost 5 bases, with 2 bases between them. CDR3 nucleotide sequence: TGTGCCAGCAGCTTAGAGGACGAGCAGTACTTC. Translated, it gives CASSLEDEQYF. Full variable domain (remainder filled in from reference TRBV11-2 and TRBJ2-7): EAGVAQSPRYKIIEKRQSVAFWCNPISGHATLYWYQQILGQGPKLLIQFQNNGVVDDSQLPKDRFSAERLKGVDSTLKIQPAKLEDSAVYLCASSLEDEQYFGPGTRLTVT.

The chain combines TRBV6-1 with TRBJ1-5; D gene ambiguous. Trimming removed 5 bases at V and 1 base at J, with 6 bases between. CDR1 MNHNS and CDR2 SASEGT come from the germline V gene. The CDR3 is 13 residues long. CDR3 nucleotide sequence: TGTGCCAGCAGTTTGTCCAGCAATCAGCCCCAGCATTTT. Its translation is CASSLSSNQPQHF.

This clone has a handful of counts. The chain combines TRBV6-5 with TRBJ2-2; the D gene is possibly TRBD2 (5 bases). The CDR3 extends over 16 amino acids. Germline V gene sequence: CDR1 MNHEY, CDR2 SVGAGI. V was clipped by 0 bases and J by 6 bases, with 14 bases between them. The CDR3 sequence: CASSYSGLARAGELFF. In nucleotides, the CDR3 is TGTGCCAGCAGTTACTCGGGCCTAGCTAGGGCCGGGGAGCTGTTTTTT.

The chain recombines TRBV6-6 with TRBJ2-7, with D unclear. Germline V gene sequence: CDR1 MNHNY, CDR2 SVGAGI (reference sequence). The CDR3 is 10 residues long. Trimming removed 5 bases from V and 6 bases from J, with 5 bases in between. This CDR3 is CASSQIEQYF. The CDR3 DNA follows: TGTGCCAGCAGTCAAATCGAGCAGTACTTC.

This clone was seen only once. The rearrangement uses TRBV5-4 and TRBJ2-5; 8 nucleotides line up with TRBD2. Losses at the gene ends were 0 bases for V and 1 base for J; bases not matched to a gene: 2. Germline V CDR1 and CDR2: SGHNT, YYREEE (reference sequence). This CDR3 has 15 residues. The CDR3 DNA sequence: TGTGCCAGCAGCTTGGAAGCGGGGGTCCAAGAGACCCAGTACTTC. Protein product: CASSLEAGVQETQYF.

The rearrangement uses TRBV7-2 and TRBJ2-3; D gene uncertain. The CDR3 is 13 amino acids. V gave up 2 bases and J gave up 6 bases, with 9 bases separating them. The germline gives CDR1 SGHTA, CDR2 FQGNSA. Written as DNA, the CDR3 is TGTGCCAGCAGCTTATTGGGTTGGGATACGCAGTATTTT. It is translated as CASSLLGWDTQYF.

The chain has TRBV6-5 and TRBJ2-1, with D perhaps TRBD1 (6 bases). The germline CDR1 and CDR2 sequences are MNHEY and SVGAGI. The CDR3 is made up of 11 amino acids. Trimming took off 6 bases at V and 8 bases at J, with 8 bases between the two ends. The CDR3 coding sequence is TGTGCCAGCAGGGACAGCCATGAGCAGTTCTTC. It codes for CASRDSHEQFF.

The chain's CDR3 is CASSLAGGLETQYF. CDR3 nucleotides: TGTGCCAGCAGTTTGGCGGGGGGGCTCGAGACCCAGTACTTC. V gene TRBV6-1 combines with J gene TRBJ2-5; 9 bases agree with TRBD2. The germline V gene has CDR1 MNHNS and CDR2 SASEGT. With 5 bases clipped from V and 5 bases from J, the junction kept 6 bases outside the gene matches. The CDR3 is 14 residues long.

In this sample, this clone turned up once. The gene calls are TRBV5-5 and TRBJ1-4; possible D gene TRBD1, 6 bases. Germline CDR1 and CDR2: SGHKS and YYEKEE (reference sequence). This CDR3 spans 15 amino acids. Trimming left V 0 bases short and J 6 bases short, with 12 bases between. This chain's CDR3 is CASSLDQGWDEKLFF. The DNA for the CDR3 is TGTGCCAGCAGCTTGGATCAGGGGTGGGATGAAAAACTGTTTTTT. The full variable domain, with the rest looked up from reference TRBV5-5 and TRBJ1-4, is DAGVTQSPTHLIKTRGQQVTLRCSPISGHKSVSWYQQVLGQGPQFIFQYYEKEERGRGNFPDRFSARQFPNYSSELNVNALLLGDSALYLCASSLDQGWDEKLFFGSGTQLSVL.

The chain has TRBV19 and TRBJ2-5, with D unclear. The CDR3 is 14 residues long. V lost 1 base to trimming and J lost 2 bases, with 8 bases between them. Germline V gene data show CDR1 as LNHDA and CDR2 as SQIVND (reference sequence). The CDR3 nucleotides are TGTGCCAGTAGTATAGCAGGCAGGCAAGAGACCCAGTACTTC. This translates into CASSIAGRQETQYF.

The rearrangement joins TRBV19 to TRBJ1-4; D unclear. Between the trimmed V and J ends, which lost 3 bases and 0 bases, there was a span of 17 bases. The CDR3 is made up of 18 amino acids. CDR1 is LNHDA and CDR2 is SQIVND in the germline V gene (reference sequence). The CDR3 nucleotides read TGTGCCAGTAGTATCGCAGCCCTCGATCCTGCAACTAATGAAAAACTGTTTTTT. Amino acids: CASSIAALDPATNEKLFF.

The gene calls are TRBV27 and TRBJ2-5; TRBD1 matches at 9 bases. V shed 2 bases and J 5 bases; nucleotides not matched to a gene: 6. This CDR3 has 15 residues. Germline CDR1 is MNHEY and CDR2 is SMNVEV (reference sequence). CDR3 loop: CASSLHRGRGETQYF. For the CDR3, the DNA is TGTGCCAGCAGTTTACACAGGGGGCGCGGTGAGACCCAGTACTTC.

The chain is built from TRBV5-4 and TRBJ2-7; TRBD1 matches at 7 bases. Germline CDR1 SGHNT, CDR2 YYREEE (reference sequence). CDR3 size: 14 residues. V lost 4 bases and J lost 0; bases outside the gene matches: 4. CDR3 amino acids: CASSPTGTSYEQYF. The DNA of the CDR3 is TGTGCCAGCAGCCCGACAGGGACCTCCTACGAGCAGTACTTC.

The rearrangement uses TRBV7-8 and TRBJ2-7, with 10 bases that match TRBD2. The V and J ends lost 1 base and 4 bases, in that order; junction bases with no gene match: 10. The CDR3 totals 17 residues. CDR1 and CDR2 (germline): SGHVS, FQNEAQ. The CDR3, as DNA: TGTGCCAGCAGCTTAGATGCGGCTAGCGGGAGTTTGTACGAGCAGTACTTC. It is translated as CASSLDAASGSLYEQYF.